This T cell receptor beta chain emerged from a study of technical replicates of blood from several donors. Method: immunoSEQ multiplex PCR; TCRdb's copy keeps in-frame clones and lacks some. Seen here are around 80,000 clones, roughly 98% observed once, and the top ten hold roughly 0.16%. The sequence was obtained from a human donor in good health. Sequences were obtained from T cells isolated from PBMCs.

This CDR3 reads CASSLYPGRQGDEQYF. As DNA, the CDR3 is TGTGCCAGCAGTTTATATCCCGGCCGGCAAGGGGACGAGCAGTACTTC. This sequence joins TRBV27 and TRBJ2-7, with D possibly matching TRBD1 (5 bases). Germline-derived CDR1 and CDR2 are MNHEY and SMNVEV (reference sequence). With 1 base removed from V and 5 bases from J, the gap between germline ends came to 18 bases. The CDR3 covers 16 residues.